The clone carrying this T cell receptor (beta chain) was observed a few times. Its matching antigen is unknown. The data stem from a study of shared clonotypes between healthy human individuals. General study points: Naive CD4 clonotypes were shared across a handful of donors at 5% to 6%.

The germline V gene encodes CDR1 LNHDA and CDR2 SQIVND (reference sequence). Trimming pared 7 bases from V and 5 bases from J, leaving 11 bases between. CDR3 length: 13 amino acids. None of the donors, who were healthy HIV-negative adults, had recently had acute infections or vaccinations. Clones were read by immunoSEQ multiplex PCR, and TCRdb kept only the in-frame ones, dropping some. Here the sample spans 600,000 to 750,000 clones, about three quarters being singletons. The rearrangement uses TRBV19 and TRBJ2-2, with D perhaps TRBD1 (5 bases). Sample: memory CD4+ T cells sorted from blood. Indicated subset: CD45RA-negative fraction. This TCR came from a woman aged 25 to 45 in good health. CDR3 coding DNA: TGTGCCAGTAACCTCCAGGGTACCGGGGAGCTGTTTTTT. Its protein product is CASNLQGTGELFF.